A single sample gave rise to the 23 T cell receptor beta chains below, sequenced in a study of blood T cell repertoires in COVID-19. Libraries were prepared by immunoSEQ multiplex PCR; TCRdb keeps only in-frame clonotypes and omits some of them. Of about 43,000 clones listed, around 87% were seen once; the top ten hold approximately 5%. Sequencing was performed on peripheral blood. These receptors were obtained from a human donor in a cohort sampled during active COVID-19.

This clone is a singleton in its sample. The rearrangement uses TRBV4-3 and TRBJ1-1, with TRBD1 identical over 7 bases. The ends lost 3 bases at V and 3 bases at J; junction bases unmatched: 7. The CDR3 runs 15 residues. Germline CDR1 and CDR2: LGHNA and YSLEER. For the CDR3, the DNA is TGCGCCAGCAGCCACTCAGGCAGGGGGTACACTGAAGCTTTCTTT. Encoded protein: CASSHSGRGYTEAFF.

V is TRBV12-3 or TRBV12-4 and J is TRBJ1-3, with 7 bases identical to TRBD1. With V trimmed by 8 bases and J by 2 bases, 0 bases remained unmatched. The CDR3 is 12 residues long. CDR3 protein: CASQGAGNTIYF. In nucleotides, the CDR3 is TGTGCCAGCCAGGGGGCTGGAAACACCATATATTTT.

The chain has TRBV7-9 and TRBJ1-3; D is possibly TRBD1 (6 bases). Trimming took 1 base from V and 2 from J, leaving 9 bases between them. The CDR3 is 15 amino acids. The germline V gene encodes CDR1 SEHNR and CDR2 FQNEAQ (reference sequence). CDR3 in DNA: TGTGCCAGCAGCTTAGAACAGGGACCTGGAAACACCATATATTTT. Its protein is CASSLEQGPGNTIYF.

The CDR3 loop is CSGTEGGSGGNTEAFF. In DNA form, the CDR3 reads TGCAGCGGTACGGAAGGGGGCTCCGGGGGGAACACTGAAGCTTTCTTT. This chain joins TRBV29-1 and TRBJ1-1; 7 bases map to TRBD1. The CDR3 contains 16 residues. Trimming took 7 bases from V and 1 from J; bases not matched to a gene: 15. The germline gives CDR1 SQVTM, CDR2 ANQGSEA.

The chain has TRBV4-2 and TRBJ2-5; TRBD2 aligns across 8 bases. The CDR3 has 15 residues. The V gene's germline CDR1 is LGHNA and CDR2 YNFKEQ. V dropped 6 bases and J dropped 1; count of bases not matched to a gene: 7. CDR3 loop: CASRSTAGAQETQYF. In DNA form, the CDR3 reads TGTGCCAGCAGGTCCACAGCGGGAGCCCAAGAGACCCAGTACTTC.

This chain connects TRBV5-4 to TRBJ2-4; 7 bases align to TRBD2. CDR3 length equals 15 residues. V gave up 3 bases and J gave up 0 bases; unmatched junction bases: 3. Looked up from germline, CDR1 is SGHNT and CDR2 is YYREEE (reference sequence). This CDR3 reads CASSSRELAKNIQYF. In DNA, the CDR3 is TGTGCCAGCAGCTCGCGGGAGCTAGCCAAAAACATTCAGTACTTC.

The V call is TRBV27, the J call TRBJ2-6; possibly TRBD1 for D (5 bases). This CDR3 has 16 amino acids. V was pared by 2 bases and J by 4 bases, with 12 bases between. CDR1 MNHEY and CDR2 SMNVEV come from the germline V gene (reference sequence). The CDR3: CASSLKGPGGANVLTF. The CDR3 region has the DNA TGTGCCAGCAGTTTAAAGGGGCCTGGAGGGGCCAACGTCCTGACTTTC.

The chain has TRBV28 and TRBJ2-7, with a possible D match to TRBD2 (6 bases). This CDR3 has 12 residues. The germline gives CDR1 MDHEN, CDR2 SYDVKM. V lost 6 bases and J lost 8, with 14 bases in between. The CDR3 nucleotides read TGTGCCAGCAGCCCCGCGGGGACCCAGCAGTACTTC. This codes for CASSPAGTQQYF.

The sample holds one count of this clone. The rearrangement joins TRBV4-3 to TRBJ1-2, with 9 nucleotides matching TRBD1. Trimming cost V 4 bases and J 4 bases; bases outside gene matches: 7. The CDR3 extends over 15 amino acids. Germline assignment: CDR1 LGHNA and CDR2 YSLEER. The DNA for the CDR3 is TGCGCCAGCAGCCCGGGACAGGGAAGGAGCTATGGCTACACCTTC. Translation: CASSPGQGRSYGYTF.

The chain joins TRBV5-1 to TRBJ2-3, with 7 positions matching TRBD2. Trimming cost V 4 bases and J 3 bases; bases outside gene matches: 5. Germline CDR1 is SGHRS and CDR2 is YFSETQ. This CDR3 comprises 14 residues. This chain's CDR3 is CASSLADPTDTQYF. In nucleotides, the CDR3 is TGCGCCAGCAGCCTAGCGGATCCTACAGATACGCAGTATTTT.

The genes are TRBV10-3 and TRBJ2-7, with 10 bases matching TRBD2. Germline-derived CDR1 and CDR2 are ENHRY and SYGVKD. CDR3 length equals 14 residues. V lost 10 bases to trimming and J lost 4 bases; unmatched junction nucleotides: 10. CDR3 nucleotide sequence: TGTGCCACCAAGCGGGAGGGCGGTTTTTACGAGCAGTACTTC. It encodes CATKREGGFYEQYF.

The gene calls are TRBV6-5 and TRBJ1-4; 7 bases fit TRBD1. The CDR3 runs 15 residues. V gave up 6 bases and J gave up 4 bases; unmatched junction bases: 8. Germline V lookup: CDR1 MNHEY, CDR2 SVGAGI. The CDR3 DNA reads TGTGCCAGCAGAAGGGTCGGGACAGATAATGAAAAACTGTTTTTT. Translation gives CASRRVGTDNEKLFF.

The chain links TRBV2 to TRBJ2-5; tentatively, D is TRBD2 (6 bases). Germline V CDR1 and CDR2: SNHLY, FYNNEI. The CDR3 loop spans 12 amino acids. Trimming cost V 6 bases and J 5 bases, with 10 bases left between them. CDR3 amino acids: CASRDAGETQYF. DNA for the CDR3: TGTGCCAGCAGGGACGCGGGGGAGACCCAGTACTTC.

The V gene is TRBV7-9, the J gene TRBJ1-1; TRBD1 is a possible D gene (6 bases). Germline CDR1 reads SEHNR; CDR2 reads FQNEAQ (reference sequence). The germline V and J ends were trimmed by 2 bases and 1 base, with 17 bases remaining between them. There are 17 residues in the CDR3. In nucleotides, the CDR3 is TGTGCCAGCAGCTTAAGAAGGCCCTTGGGGGCGAACACTGAAGCTTTCTTT. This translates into CASSLRRPLGANTEAFF.

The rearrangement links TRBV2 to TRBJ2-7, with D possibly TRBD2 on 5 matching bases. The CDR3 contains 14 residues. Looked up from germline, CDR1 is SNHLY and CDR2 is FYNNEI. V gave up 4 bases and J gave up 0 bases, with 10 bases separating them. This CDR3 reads CASSGGGLSYEQYF. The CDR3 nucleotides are TGTGCCAGCAGTGGAGGCGGGCTCTCCTACGAGCAGTACTTC.

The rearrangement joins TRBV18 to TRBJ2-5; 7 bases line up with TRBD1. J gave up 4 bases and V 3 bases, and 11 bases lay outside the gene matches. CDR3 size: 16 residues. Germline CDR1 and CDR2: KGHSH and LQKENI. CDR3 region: CASSPNRGRGAETQYF. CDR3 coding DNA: TGTGCCAGCTCACCTAACAGGGGCCGTGGGGCAGAGACCCAGTACTTC. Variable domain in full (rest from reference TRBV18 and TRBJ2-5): NAGVMQNPRHLVRRRGQEARLRCSPMKGHSHVYWYRQLPEEGLKFMVYLQKENIIDESGMPKERFSAEFPKEGPSILRIQQVVRGDSAAYFCASSPNRGRGAETQYFGPGTRLLVL.

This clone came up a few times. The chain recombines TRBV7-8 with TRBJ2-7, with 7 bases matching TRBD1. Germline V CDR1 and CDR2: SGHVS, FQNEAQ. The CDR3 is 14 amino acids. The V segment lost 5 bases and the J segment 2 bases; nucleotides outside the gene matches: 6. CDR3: CASSTGTDAYEQYF. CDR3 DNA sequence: TGTGCCAGCAGCACCGGGACAGATGCCTACGAGCAGTACTTC.

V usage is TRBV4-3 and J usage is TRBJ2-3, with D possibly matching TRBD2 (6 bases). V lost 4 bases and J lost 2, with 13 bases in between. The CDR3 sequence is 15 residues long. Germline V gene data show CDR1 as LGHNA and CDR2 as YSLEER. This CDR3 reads CASSPEGRDTDTQYF. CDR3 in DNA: TGCGCCAGCAGCCCCGAGGGGCGGGACACAGATACGCAGTATTTT.

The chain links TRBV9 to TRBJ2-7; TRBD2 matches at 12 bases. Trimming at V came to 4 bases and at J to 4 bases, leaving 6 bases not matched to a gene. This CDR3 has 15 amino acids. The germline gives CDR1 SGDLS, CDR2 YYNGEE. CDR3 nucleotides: TGTGCCAGCAGCCCGAGACTAGCGGGAGCGTACGAGCAGTACTTC. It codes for CASSPRLAGAYEQYF.

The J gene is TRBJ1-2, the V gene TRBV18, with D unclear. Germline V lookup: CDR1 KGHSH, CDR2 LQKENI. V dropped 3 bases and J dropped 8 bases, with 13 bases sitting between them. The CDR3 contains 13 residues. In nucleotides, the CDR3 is TGTGCCAGCTCACCTTCGGACTCTAGGGGCTACACCTTC. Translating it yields CASSPSDSRGYTF.

In DNA, the CDR3 is TGTGCCAGCAGCCAAGTTCTAGCGGGAGGGAAATACAATGAGCAGTTCTTC. Translated, it gives CASSQVLAGGKYNEQFF. V gene TRBV3-1 (or the pseudogene TRBV3-2) combines with J gene TRBJ2-1; 12 bases match TRBD2. Germline-derived CDR1 and CDR2 are LGHDT and YNNKEL (reference sequence). The V gene end was trimmed by 1 base and the J gene end by 4 bases; junction bases not matched to a gene: 5. The CDR3 sequence is 17 residues long.

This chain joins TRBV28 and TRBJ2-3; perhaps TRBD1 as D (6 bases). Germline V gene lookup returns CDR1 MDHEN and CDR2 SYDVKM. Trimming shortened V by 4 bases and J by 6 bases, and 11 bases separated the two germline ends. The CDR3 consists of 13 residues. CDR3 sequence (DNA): TGTGCCAGCAGTTGGACGAGGGGGGATACGCAGTATTTT. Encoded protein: CASSWTRGDTQYF. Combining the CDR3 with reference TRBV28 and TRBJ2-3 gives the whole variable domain DVKVTQSSRYLVKRTGEKVFLECVQDMDHENMFWYRQDPGLGLRLIYFSYDVKMKEKGDIPEGYSVSREKKERFSLILESASTNQTSMYLCASSWTRGDTQYFGPGTRLTVL.

The CDR3 nucleotides are TGTGCCAGCAGCTCCCGGGGGAATCAGCCCCAGCATTTT. It yields the protein CASSSRGNQPQHF. The chain employs TRBV7-2 and TRBJ1-5; D perhaps matches TRBD1 (5 bases). Trimming cost V 4 bases and J 4 bases, with 8 bases left between them. Germline values: CDR1 SGHTA, CDR2 FQGNSA. The CDR3 has 13 residues.